The clone carrying this TCR beta chain has ten or more counts. Its specificity is unknown. Germline V gene data show CDR1 as SGHDT and CDR2 as YYEEEE. This CDR3 has 17 residues. V lost 0 bases and J lost 1, with 11 bases in between. The sample comes from a study of blood T cells in healthy people across ages. Background on the study: Template switching captured about one barcoded beta molecule per two T cells. Broader study findings: A conclusive naive versus antigen-experienced comparison was prevented by the unsorted PBMCs. Naive CD4+ cells and diversity were both higher in long-lived donors than in aged donors. Diversity of TCR beta per million T cells declined in a roughly linear way with age.

The use of a sample-barcoded 5' primer and a J-beta primer mix characterized a second PCR of about 6 to 12 cycles. TCRdb re-called the 5' RACE reads with MiXCR, one entry per CDR3 protein. The sample carries about 1,500,000 distinct CDR3 sequences, 42% recorded once. This receptor was identified in a woman aged 18 to 35 in good health. This chain connects TRBV5-6 to TRBJ1-6, with no clear D. The sample taken for sequencing was blood. In DNA, the CDR3 is TGTGCCAGCAGCTTGGGTGGGGATTGGTCCTATAATTCACCCCTCCACTTT. It translates to CASSLGGDWSYNSPLHF.